Presented here are 20 T cell receptor beta chains from one specimen sequenced in a study of blood T cell repertoires in COVID-19. The table came from immunoSEQ multiplex PCR; TCRdb's copy has only in-frame clones and leaves some out. The data show about 270,000 clones, around 93% seen once. Specimen: PBMCs or T cells enriched from blood (not recorded which). These receptors originate from a man between 40 and 49 years old who had been exposed to COVID-19.

The chain recombines TRBV6-5 with TRBJ1-2, with D unclear. Germline-derived CDR1 and CDR2 are MNHEY and SVGAGI. The CDR3 extends over 16 amino acids. Deletions cut 0 bases from V and 3 bases from J, with 14 bases between. DNA of the CDR3: TGTGCCAGCAGTTACTCGTTGGAGGGTGGGGACTATGGCTACACCTTC. Encoded protein: CASSYSLEGGDYGYTF.

In this sample, this clone turned up once. The V and J genes are TRBV5-6 and TRBJ2-2, with D possibly matching TRBD1 (5 bases). CDR3 length equals 14 residues. The ends were cut back, 2 bases at V and 1 base at J, with 6 bases in the middle. Germline loops: CDR1 SGHDT, CDR2 YYEEEE. The CDR3 region is CASSLGQNTGELFF. The DNA for the CDR3 is TGTGCCAGCAGCTTAGGACAGAACACCGGGGAGCTGTTTTTT. Looking up the rest from reference TRBV5-6 and TRBJ2-2 gives the full variable domain: DAGVTQSPTHLIKTRGQQVTLRCSPKSGHDTVSWYQQALGQGPQFIFQYYEEEERQRGNFPDRFSGHQFPNYSSELNVNALLLGDSALYLCASSLGQNTGELFFGEGSRLTVL.

This sequence joins TRBV9 and TRBJ2-1; 9 nucleotides match TRBD2. This CDR3 comprises 22 residues. V dropped 0 bases and J dropped 3; count of bases not matched to a gene: 22. The germline V gene encodes CDR1 SGDLS and CDR2 YYNGEE. CDR3 protein: CASSVGWTGQIGKREDYNEQFF. The DNA for the CDR3 is TGTGCCAGCAGCGTAGGGTGGACAGGCCAAATCGGAAAGCGGGAGGACTACAATGAGCAGTTCTTC.

There are a few counts of this clone. The V call is TRBV5-6, the J call TRBJ2-5, with D hard to call. V was shortened by 1 base and J by 5 bases, with 9 bases between the two germline ends. Germline loops: CDR1 SGHDT, CDR2 YYEEEE. The CDR3 length is 13 residues. The DNA of the CDR3 is TGTGCCAGCAGCTTGCCGGGTTTCGAGACCCAGTACTTC. Amino acids: CASSLPGFETQYF.

The gene calls are TRBV19 and TRBJ1-2; 11 nucleotides line up with TRBD1. Germline lookup yields CDR1 LNHDA and CDR2 SQIVND (reference sequence). The CDR3 contains 16 residues. V shed 7 bases and J 4 bases; nucleotides not matched to a gene: 11. DNA for the CDR3: TGTGCCAGTATGGGACGGACAGGGGGCCGAATCTATGGCTACACCTTC. It is translated as CASMGRTGGRIYGYTF.

The V gene is TRBV28, the J gene TRBJ1-5; 9 nucleotides agree with TRBD1. Per the germline V gene, CDR1 is MDHEN and CDR2 is SYDVKM. The V segment lost 0 bases and the J segment 9 bases; nucleotides outside the gene matches: 12. The CDR3 is made up of 17 amino acids. The CDR3: CASSLWGDRAGSSPQHF. As DNA, the CDR3 is TGTGCCAGCAGTTTATGGGGGGACAGGGCGGGTTCTTCGCCCCAGCATTTT.

This rearrangement joins TRBV7-9 to TRBJ1-1; D call uncertain. Germline V gives CDR1 SEHNR, CDR2 FQNEAQ (reference sequence). The ends were cut back, 1 base at V and 0 bases at J, with 12 bases in the middle. The CDR3 consists of 16 residues. The CDR3 nucleotides are TGTGCCAGCAGCTTAGTAAGAGAAATAATGAACACTGAAGCTTTCTTT. Translated, it gives CASSLVREIMNTEAFF. The entire variable domain, with the rest obtained from reference TRBV7-9 and TRBJ1-1, is as follows: DTGVSQNPRHKITKRGQNVTFRCDPISEHNRLYWYRQTLGQGPEFLTYFQNEAQLEKSRLLSDRFSAERPKGSFSTLEIQRTEQGDSAMYLCASSLVREIMNTEAFFGQGTRLTVV.

This chain connects TRBV6-5 to TRBJ2-1; 9 bases are shared with TRBD2. CDR1 is MNHEY and CDR2 is SVGAGI in the germline V gene. This CDR3 has 13 amino acids. Trimming cost V 8 bases and J 10 bases; bases outside gene matches: 9. The CDR3 reads CASGLWTSDEQFF. The CDR3 DNA reads as TGTGCCAGCGGACTATGGACTAGCGACGAGCAGTTCTTC.

The CDR3 DNA is TGTGCCAGCAGCCATCCCGGACAGGGGTTCTCAGATACGCAGTATTTT. Residues: CASSHPGQGFSDTQYF. The chain has TRBV16 and TRBJ2-3; 9 positions match TRBD1. The CDR3 contains 16 residues. V gave up 3 bases and J gave up 4 bases; unmatched junction bases: 8. Germline loops: CDR1 KGHSY, CDR2 FQNENV.

The chain couples TRBV4-3 to TRBJ1-3; a weak D match, TRBD1 (6 bases). This CDR3 has 16 residues. Germline CDR1 is LGHNA and CDR2 is YSLEER. The V and J ends lost 6 bases and 0 bases respectively, with 15 bases between them. The CDR3 DNA reads TGCGCCAGCAGTGGCGACAGGTCCTTCTCTGGAAACACCATATATTTT. Translating it yields CASSGDRSFSGNTIYF.

The gene calls are TRBV30 and TRBJ1-2, with 7 bases that match TRBD1. Germline V gene data show CDR1 as GTSNPN and CDR2 as SVGIG (reference sequence). With 5 bases clipped from V and 2 bases from J, the junction kept 8 bases outside the gene matches. The CDR3 runs to 14 residues. The CDR3 region is CAWGPGQLNYGYTF. The CDR3 bases are TGTGCCTGGGGTCCGGGACAGTTGAACTATGGCTACACCTTC.

In nucleotides, the CDR3 is TGTGCCTGGAGTGTACGTGAGGGTGGTGGCGGAAACACCATATATTTT. It yields the protein CAWSVREGGGGNTIYF. The V and J genes are TRBV30 and TRBJ1-3; no clear D gene. Germline CDR1 GTSNPN, CDR2 SVGIG (reference sequence). This CDR3 comprises 16 residues. Deletions cut 0 bases from V and 4 bases from J, with 16 bases between.

The rearrangement joins TRBV2 to TRBJ1-5, with D perhaps TRBD1 (6 bases). The ends were cut back, 6 bases at V and 3 bases at J, with 15 bases in the middle. This CDR3 is 15 amino acids long. Germline CDR1 SNHLY, CDR2 FYNNEI. CDR3 protein: CASRQDSGINQPQHF. As DNA, the CDR3 is TGTGCCAGCAGACAGGACAGTGGTATCAATCAGCCCCAGCATTTT.

DNA of the CDR3: TGCGCCAGCAGCCAAAGGGGGGGGAACACTGAAGCTTTCTTT. Protein product: CASSQRGGNTEAFF. The chain links TRBV4-1 to TRBJ1-1; perhaps TRBD1 as D (6 bases). The V gene lost 2 bases and the J gene lost 1 base, with 8 bases spanning the gap. The CDR3 is 14 residues long. CDR1 is MGHRA, CDR2 YSYEKL, per germline.

The chain combines TRBV5-1 with TRBJ1-1; the match to TRBD1 covers 7 bases. Germline V gene lookup returns CDR1 SGHRS and CDR2 YFSETQ. The length of the CDR3 is 15 residues. Trimming removed 0 bases from V and 3 bases from J; junction bases left unmatched: 5. This CDR3 reads CASSLGGTVHTEAFF. DNA of the CDR3: TGCGCCAGCAGCTTGGGCGGGACAGTACACACTGAAGCTTTCTTT.

The chain links TRBV2 to TRBJ2-7, with D perhaps matching TRBD2 (5 bases). V was pared by 6 bases and J by 5 bases, with 26 bases between. There are 17 residues in the CDR3. Germline CDR1 and CDR2: SNHLY and FYNNEI. CDR3 coding DNA: TGTGCCAGCAGAAAGTCGAGGGCGGACCTAAACCCCCACGAGCAGTACTTC. The encoded protein is CASRKSRADLNPHEQYF.

This clone was counted at least ten times. V and J are TRBV2 and TRBJ2-4; 7 bases match TRBD2. Germline CDR1 SNHLY, CDR2 FYNNEI. Trimming at V came to 10 bases and at J to 1 base, leaving 10 bases not matched to a gene. The CDR3 is 15 residues long. Here the CDR3 reads CATSGRGDAKNIQYF. CDR3 DNA: TGTGCCACTTCGGGGAGGGGAGATGCCAAAAACATTCAGTACTTC. The whole variable domain, filled in from reference TRBV2 and TRBJ2-4, reads EPEVTQTPSHQVTQMGQEVILRCVPISNHLYFYWYRQILGQKVEFLVSFYNNEISEKSEIFDDQFSVERPDGSNFTLKIRSTKLEDSAMYFCATSGRGDAKNIQYFGAGTRLSVL.

Only a few counts were recorded for this clone. The chain recombines TRBV5-1 with TRBJ2-7; 8 positions match TRBD1. Germline CDR1 is SGHRS and CDR2 is YFSETQ. Losses at the gene ends were 4 bases for V and 5 bases for J; bases not matched to a gene: 8. The CDR3 has 14 residues. This CDR3 reads CASSLTQGGNEQYF. In DNA, the CDR3 is TGCGCCAGCAGCCTAACACAGGGGGGCAACGAGCAGTACTTC.

V and J are TRBV13 and TRBJ2-7; 11 bases line up with TRBD2. The CDR3 is 16 residues long. Per the germline V gene, CDR1 is PRHDT and CDR2 is FYEKMQ (reference sequence). The J segment lost 3 bases and the V segment lost 2 bases, leaving 6 bases of the junction unmatched. CDR3: CASSLRTSGPIYEQYF. The CDR3 DNA reads as TGTGCCAGCAGCTTAAGGACTAGCGGGCCCATCTACGAGCAGTACTTC.

The rearrangement uses TRBV2 and TRBJ1-5; 9 positions agree with TRBD1. This CDR3 has 16 amino acids. The germline V gene encodes CDR1 SNHLY and CDR2 FYNNEI. V dropped 8 bases and J dropped 7; count of bases not matched to a gene: 15. The DNA for the CDR3 is TGTGCCAGCCGACTCCCGGGACAGGGTGCGGGACAGCCCCAGCATTTT. Translation: CASRLPGQGAGQPQHF.